The present T cell receptor delta chain was sequenced within a study of gamma-delta chains in newborns, infants, children. Study-wide background: Microbial exposure reportedly drives polyclonal innate γδ T cell expansion after birth.

With CATT, TCRdb re-called clones from the reads. The sample lists approximately 5,600 delta-chain clones, approximately 5.6% seen once, with approximately 6.9% in the top ten. Worth noting for this clone: Only one base separates this from a far larger clonotype, so it likely reflects a read error. Distinct nucleotide sequences in the sample also encode this CDR3.

This CDR3 has 15 residues. Germline V gene data show CDR1 as GEAIGNYY and CDR2 as EKD. V was shortened by 0 bases and J by 2 bases, with 12 bases between the two germline ends. This sequence was found in a child who was a newborn, infant or young child, either healthy, febrile or measles-vaccinated (not recorded which). Specimen: blood. The chain links TRDV2 to TRDJ1; D ambiguous. CDR3 nucleotides: TGTGCCTGTGACACCGTCGGCGTCCAGACCGATAAACTCATCTTT. It codes for CACDTVGVQTDKLIF.